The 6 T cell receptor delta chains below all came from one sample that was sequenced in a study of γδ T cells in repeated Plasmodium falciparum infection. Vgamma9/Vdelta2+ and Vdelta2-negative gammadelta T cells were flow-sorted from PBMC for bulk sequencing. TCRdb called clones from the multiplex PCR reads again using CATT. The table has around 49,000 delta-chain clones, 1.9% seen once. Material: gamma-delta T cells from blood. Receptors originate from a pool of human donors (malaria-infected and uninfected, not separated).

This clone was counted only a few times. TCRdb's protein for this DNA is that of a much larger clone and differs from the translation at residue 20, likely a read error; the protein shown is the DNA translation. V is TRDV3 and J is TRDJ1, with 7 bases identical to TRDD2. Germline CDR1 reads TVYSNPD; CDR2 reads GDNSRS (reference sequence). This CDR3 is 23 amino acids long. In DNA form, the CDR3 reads TGTGCCTTTCCCATTCCTACGATCTCGGCGAAGCATAGATACCGCATGTACACCGATGAACTCATCTTT. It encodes CAFPIPTISAKHRYRMYTDELIF.

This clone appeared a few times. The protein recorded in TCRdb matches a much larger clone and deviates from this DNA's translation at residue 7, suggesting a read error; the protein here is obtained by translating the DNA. DNA for the CDR3: TGTGCTCTTGGGAAGGCCACATTCCTACTCGGCTGGGGATGGAATAAACTCATCTTT. This codes for CALGKATFLLGWGWNKLIF. The rearrangement uses TRDV1 and TRDJ1; D is perhaps TRDD2 (7 bases). No J gene is reported in TCRdb; it was inferred here by comparing the DNA with germline. CDR3 length: 19 amino acids. Trimming took off 5 bases at V and 6 bases at J, with 31 bases between the two ends. CDR1 TSWWSYY and CDR2 QGS come from the germline V gene.

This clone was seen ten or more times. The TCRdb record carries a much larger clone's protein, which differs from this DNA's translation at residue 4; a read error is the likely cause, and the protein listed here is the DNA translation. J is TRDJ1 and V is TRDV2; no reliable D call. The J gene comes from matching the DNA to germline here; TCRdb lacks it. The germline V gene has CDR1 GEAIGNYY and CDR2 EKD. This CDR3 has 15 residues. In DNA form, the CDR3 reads TGTGCCTGTGGCACCGTATTGAGAAGCACCGATAAACTCATCTTT. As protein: CACGTVLRSTDKLIF.

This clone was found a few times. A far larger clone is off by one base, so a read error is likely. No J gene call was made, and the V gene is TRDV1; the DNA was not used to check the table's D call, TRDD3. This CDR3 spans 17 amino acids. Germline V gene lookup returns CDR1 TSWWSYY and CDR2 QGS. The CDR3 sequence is CALGGLYFPGITDKLIF. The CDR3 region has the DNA TGTGCTCTTGGGGGACTCTACTTCCCCGGTATCACCGATAAGCTCATCTTT.

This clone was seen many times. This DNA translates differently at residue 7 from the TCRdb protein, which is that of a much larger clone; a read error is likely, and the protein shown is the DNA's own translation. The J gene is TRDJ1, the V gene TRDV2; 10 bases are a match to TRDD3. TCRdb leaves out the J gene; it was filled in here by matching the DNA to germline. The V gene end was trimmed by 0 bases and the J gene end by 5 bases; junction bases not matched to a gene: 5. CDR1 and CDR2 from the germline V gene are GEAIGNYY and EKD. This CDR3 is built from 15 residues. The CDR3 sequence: CACDTVGGIRDKLIF. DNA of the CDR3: TGTGCCTGTGACACCGTGGGGGGGATACGGGATAAACTCATCTTT.

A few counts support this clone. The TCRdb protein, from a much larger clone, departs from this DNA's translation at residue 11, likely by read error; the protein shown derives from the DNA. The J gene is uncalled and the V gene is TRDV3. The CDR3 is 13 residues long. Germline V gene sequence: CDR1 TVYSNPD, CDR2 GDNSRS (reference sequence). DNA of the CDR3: TGTGCCTTTTGTCCCGACTGGGGATGTTGGCCCATCTTT. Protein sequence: CAFCPDWGCWPIF.